A selection of T cell receptor beta chains follows, all from one sample in a study of T-cell reconstitution after alpha-beta-depleted transplantation in children. A single record per CDR3 protein comes from TCRdb applying MiXCR to the PCR reads. The sample lists about 980,000 distinct CDR3 sequences, roughly 31% seen once, with more than 25% in the top ten. Material: PBMCs, mostly from graft donor cells, obtained 360 days after TCRalphabeta/CD19-depleted stem cell transplant. All receptors derive from a boy in the first two years of life who had a stem cell transplant for SCID, so the T cells may come from the graft donor. The CDR3 runs from the conserved cysteine through the conserved F or W. The order of the fields is CDR3 DNA, CDR3 protein, D gene, clone size, J gene, V gene. D genes are given only for firm matches. The size of a clone is reported for some rows only, either as once, few or many, or as a class for expanded clones.

TGTGCCAGCGGACGGACGGACGTCATACCAGCTTTCTTT | CASGRTDVIPAFF | - | few | TRBJ1-1 | TRBV6-1
TGTGCCAGCAGTTCTCGTCGGCCGATGAACACTGAAGCTTTCTTT | CASSSRRPMNTEAFF | - | - | TRBJ1-1 | TRBV6-5
TGCGCCAGCAGTGAGACGGAATCTAGCGACCGAAAGCGGATTTCCTACAATGAGCAGTTCTTC | CASSETESSDRKRISYNEQFF | - | few | TRBJ2-1 | TRBV10-1
TGTGCCAGCAGTTATTTTTTTGGGCCGGGGATTGCGAACACCGGGGAGCTGTTTTTT | CASSYFFGPGIANTGELFF | - | - | TRBJ2-2 | TRBV6-5
TGTGCCAGCAGCTTTTCCGTGGGCACCTATGGCTACACCTTC | CASSFSVGTYGYTF | - | - | TRBJ1-2 | TRBV5-6
TGTGCCAGCAGCAAAGAACGGCTAGCGGGGGCCAGGGAGACCCAGTACTTC | CASSKERLAGARETQYF | - | few | TRBJ2-5 | TRBV21-1
TGTGCCAGCAGCTTTTCTTCAGCTCCCTACGAGCAGTACTTC | CASSFSSAPYEQYF | - | few | TRBJ2-7 | TRBV11-2
TGTGCCAGCAGTTTTGAGGCGGGGTCCTACGAGCAGTACTTC | CASSFEAGSYEQYF | - | once | TRBJ2-7 | TRBV27
TGTGCCAGCAGCCCCGGACAGGGAAATGCAGATACGCAGTATTTT | CASSPGQGNADTQYF | TRBD1 | many | TRBJ2-3 | TRBV7-8
TGCAGTGCCCGGACTAGCGGGGCGTGGACCCAGTACTTC | CSARTSGAWTQYF | TRBD2 | few | TRBJ2-5 | TRBV20-1
TGTGCCAGCAGTCACGGGGACAGGACGAACACTGAAGCTTTCTTT | CASSHGDRTNTEAFF | TRBD1 | - | TRBJ1-1 | TRBV12-3/TRBV12-4
TGTGCCAGCAGAGATCCTTTAAACACCGGGGAGCTGTTTTTT | CASRDPLNTGELFF | - | - | TRBJ2-2 | TRBV7-8
TGTGCCAGCGGTGTTATGACCGGGGCCAACGTCCTGACTTTC | CASGVMTGANVLTF | - | few | TRBJ2-6 | TRBV5-5
TGCGCCAGCGGGGCCGGGACAGGGGGTTTGGGCACTGAAGCTTTCTTT | CASGAGTGGLGTEAFF | TRBD1 | - | TRBJ1-1 | TRBV5-1
TGTGCCAGCAAAAGGACAGGATGGGGTGGGGGTGAAGCTTTCTTT | CASKRTGWGGGEAFF | TRBD1 | - | TRBJ1-1 | TRBV6-1
TGCGCCAGCAGCTCCTACGGGACGGAGAACACTGAAGCTTTCTTT | CASSSYGTENTEAFF | - | - | TRBJ1-1 | TRBV5-1
TGTGCCAGCAGCTCACAAACGGACAGTCCCGGAATCCGCTACGAGCAGTACTTC | CASSSQTDSPGIRYEQYF | - | - | TRBJ2-7 | TRBV7-7
TGTGCCAGCAGGGCACGGGACAGGCAATCCTACGAGCAGTACTTC | CASRARDRQSYEQYF | TRBD1 | many | TRBJ2-7 | TRBV28
TGTGCCACCAGCAGAGGTGTTACTGAAGCTTTCTTT | CATSRGVTEAFF | - | - | TRBJ1-1 | TRBV15
TGTGCCAGCAGCCTAGACAGGGCGGGGGAGCAGTACTTC | CASSLDRAGEQYF | - | few | TRBJ2-7 | TRBV7-6
TGTGCCAGCCTTTTAGGGCCCACCGAGGACAATGAGCAGTTCTTC | CASLLGPTEDNEQFF | - | - | TRBJ2-1 | TRBV12-3/TRBV12-4
TGTGCCAGCAGCGTAGTCGACTCCCCTCCCGCAGATACGCAGTATTTT | CASSVVDSPPADTQYF | - | few | TRBJ2-3 | TRBV9
TGTGCCAGCAGCCCCTCAGCCATGACCGGGGAGCTGTTTTTT | CASSPSAMTGELFF | - | - | TRBJ2-2 | TRBV7-9
TGTGCCAGCAGTACCGGGACTAGCGGGGGGTTGGTTCGCCATGAGCAGTTCTTC | CASSTGTSGGLVRHEQFF | TRBD2 | few | TRBJ2-1 | TRBV6-1